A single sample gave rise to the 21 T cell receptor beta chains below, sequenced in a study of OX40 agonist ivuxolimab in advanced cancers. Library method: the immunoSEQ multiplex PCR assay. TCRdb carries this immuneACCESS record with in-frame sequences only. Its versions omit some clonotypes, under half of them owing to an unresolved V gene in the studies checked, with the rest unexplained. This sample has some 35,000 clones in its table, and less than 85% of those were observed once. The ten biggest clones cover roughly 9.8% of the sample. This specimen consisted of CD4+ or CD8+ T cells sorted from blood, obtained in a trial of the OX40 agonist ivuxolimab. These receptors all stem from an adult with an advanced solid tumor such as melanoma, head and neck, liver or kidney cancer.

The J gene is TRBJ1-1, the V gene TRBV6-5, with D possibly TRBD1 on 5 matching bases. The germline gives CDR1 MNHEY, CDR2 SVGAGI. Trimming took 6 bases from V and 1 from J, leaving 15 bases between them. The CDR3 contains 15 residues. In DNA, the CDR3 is TGTGCCAGCAGAACCGGACAACTTAAGAACACTGAAGCTTTCTTT. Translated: CASRTGQLKNTEAFF.

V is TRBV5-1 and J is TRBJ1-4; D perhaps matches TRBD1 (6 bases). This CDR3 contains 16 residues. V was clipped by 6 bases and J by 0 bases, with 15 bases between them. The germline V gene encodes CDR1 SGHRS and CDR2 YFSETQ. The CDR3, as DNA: TGCGCCAGCAAAAAGGACAGCCCTACAACTAATGAAAAACTGTTTTTT. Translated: CASKKDSPTTNEKLFF. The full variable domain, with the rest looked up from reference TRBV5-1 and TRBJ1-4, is KAGVTQTPRYLIKTRGQQVTLSCSPISGHRSVSWYQQTPGQGLQFLFEYFSETQRNKGNFPGRFSGRQFSNSRSEMNVSTLELGDSALYLCASKKDSPTTNEKLFFGSGTQLSVL.

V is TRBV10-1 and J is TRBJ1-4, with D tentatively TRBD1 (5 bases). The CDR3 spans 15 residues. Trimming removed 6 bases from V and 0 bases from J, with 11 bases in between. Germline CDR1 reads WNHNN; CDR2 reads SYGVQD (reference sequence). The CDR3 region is CASSDGTATNEKLFF. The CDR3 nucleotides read TGCGCCAGCAGCGATGGGACGGCAACTAATGAAAAACTGTTTTTT.

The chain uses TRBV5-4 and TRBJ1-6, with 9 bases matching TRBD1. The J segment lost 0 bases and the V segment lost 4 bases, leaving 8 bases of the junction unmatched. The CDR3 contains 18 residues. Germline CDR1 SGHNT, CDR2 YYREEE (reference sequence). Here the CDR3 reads CASSPGTGGHSYNSPLHF. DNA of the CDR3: TGTGCCAGCAGCCCTGGAACAGGGGGCCACTCCTATAATTCACCCCTCCACTTT.

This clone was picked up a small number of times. The CDR3 here is CASSLEAGVNIILAKNIQYF. CDR3 nucleotides: TGCGCCAGCAGCTTGGAGGCGGGGGTCAACATAATCCTAGCCAAAAACATTCAGTACTTC. The V and J genes are TRBV5-1 and TRBJ2-4; 7 bases are a match to TRBD2. V was clipped by 0 bases and J by 0 bases; unmatched bases: 15. The CDR3 loop spans 20 amino acids. Germline values: CDR1 SGHRS, CDR2 YFSETQ.

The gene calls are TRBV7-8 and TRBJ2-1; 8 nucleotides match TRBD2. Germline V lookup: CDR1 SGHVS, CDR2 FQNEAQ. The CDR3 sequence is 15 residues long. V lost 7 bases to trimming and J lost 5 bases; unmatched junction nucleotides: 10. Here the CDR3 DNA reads TGTGCCAGCACCGGCGGCGGGGGGATTAACAATGAGCAGTTCTTC. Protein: CASTGGGGINNEQFF.

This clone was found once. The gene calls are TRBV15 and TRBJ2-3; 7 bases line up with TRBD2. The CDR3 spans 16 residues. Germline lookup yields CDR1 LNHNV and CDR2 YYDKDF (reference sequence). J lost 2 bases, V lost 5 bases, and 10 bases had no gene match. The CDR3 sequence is CATSDRWRGTTDTQYF. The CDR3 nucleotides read TGTGCCACCAGCGACCGGTGGCGGGGGACCACAGATACGCAGTATTTT.

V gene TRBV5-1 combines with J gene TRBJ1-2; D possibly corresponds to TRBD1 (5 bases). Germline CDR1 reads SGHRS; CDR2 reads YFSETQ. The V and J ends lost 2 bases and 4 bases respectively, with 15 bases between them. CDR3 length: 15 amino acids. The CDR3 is CASSLQEGSGYGYTF. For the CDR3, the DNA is TGCGCCAGCAGCTTACAGGAAGGGTCTGGCTATGGCTACACCTTC.

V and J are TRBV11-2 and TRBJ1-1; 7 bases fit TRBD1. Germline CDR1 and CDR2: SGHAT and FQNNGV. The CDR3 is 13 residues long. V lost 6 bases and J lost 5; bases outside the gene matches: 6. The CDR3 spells CASRGTAFTEAFF. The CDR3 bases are TGTGCCAGCAGGGGGACAGCCTTTACTGAAGCTTTCTTT.

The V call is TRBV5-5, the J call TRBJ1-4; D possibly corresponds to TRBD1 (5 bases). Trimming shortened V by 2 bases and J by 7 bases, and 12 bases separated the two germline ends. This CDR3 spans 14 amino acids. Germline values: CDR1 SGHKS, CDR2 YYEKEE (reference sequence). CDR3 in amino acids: CASSFRQGAEKLFF. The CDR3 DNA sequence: TGTGCCAGCAGCTTCCGGCAGGGAGCTGAAAAACTGTTTTTT.

The CDR3 spells CASSEDRGSNSNQPQHF. CDR3 DNA: TGTGCCAGTAGTGAGGACAGGGGATCAAATAGCAATCAGCCCCAGCATTTT. The gene calls are TRBV19 and TRBJ1-5; 9 positions match TRBD1. This CDR3 comprises 17 residues. Per germline, CDR1 LNHDA and CDR2 SQIVND (reference sequence). Trimming removed 5 bases from V and 0 bases from J; junction bases left unmatched: 8.

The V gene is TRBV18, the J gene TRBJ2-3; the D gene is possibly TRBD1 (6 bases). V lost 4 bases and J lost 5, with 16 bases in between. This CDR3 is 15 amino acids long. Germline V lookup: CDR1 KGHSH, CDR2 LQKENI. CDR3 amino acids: CASSQGQGLGDTQYF. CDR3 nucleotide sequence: TGTGCCAGCTCACAGGGACAAGGGTTAGGAGATACGCAGTATTTT.

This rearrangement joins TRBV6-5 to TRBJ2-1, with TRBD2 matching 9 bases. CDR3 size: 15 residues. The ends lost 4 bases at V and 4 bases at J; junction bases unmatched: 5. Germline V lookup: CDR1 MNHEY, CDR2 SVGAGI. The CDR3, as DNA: TGTGCCAGCAGTTTAGCGGGGGTCGTGTACAATGAGCAGTTCTTC. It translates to CASSLAGVVYNEQFF.

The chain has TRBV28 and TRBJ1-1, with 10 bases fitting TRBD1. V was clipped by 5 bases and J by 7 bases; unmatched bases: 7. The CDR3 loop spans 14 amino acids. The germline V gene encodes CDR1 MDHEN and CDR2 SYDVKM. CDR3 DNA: TGTGCCAGCAGTAGAAGGACAGGGGGAATTGAAGCTTTCTTT. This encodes CASSRRTGGIEAFF.

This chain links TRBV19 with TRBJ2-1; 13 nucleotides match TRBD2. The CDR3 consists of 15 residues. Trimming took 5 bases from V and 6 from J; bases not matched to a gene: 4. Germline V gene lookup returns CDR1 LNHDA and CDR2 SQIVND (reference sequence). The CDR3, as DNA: TGTGCCAGTAGTCAACTAGCGGGGGGGTTCAATGAGCAGTTCTTC. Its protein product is CASSQLAGGFNEQFF. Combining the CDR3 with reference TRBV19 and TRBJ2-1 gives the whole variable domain DGGITQSPKYLFRKEGQNVTLSCEQNLNHDAMYWYRQDPGQGLRLIYYSQIVNDFQKGDIAEGYSVSREKKESFPLTVTSAQKNPTAFYLCASSQLAGGFNEQFFGPGTRLTVL.

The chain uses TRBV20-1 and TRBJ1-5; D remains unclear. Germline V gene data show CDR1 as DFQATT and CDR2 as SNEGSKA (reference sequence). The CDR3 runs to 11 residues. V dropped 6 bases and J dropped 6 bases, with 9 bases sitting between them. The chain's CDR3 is CSAGLGQPQHF. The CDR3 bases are TGCAGTGCAGGGCTCGGTCAGCCCCAGCATTTT.

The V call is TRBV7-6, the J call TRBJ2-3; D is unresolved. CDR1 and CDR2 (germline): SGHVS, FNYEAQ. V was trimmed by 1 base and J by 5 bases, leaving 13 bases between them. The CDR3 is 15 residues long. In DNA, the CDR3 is TGTGCCAGCAGCTTAGTTGGAGAAACCGGAGATACGCAGTATTTT. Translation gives CASSLVGETGDTQYF.

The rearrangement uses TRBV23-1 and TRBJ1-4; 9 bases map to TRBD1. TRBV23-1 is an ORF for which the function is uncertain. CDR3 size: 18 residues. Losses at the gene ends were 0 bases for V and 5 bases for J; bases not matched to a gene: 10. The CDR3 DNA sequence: TGCGCCAGCAGTCAATCCCGGACAGGGGTTTCGGGGAATGAAAAACTGTTTTTT. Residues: CASSQSRTGVSGNEKLFF.

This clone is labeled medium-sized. CDR3 region: CASSLAGGGNEQFF. The CDR3, as DNA: TGTGCCAGCAGTTTAGCGGGGGGCGGGAATGAGCAGTTCTTC. The rearrangement links TRBV27 to TRBJ2-1, with 8 bases matching TRBD2. V gave up 2 bases and J gave up 7 bases; unmatched junction bases: 4. Looked up from germline, CDR1 is MNHEY and CDR2 is SMNVEV (reference sequence). This CDR3 has 14 amino acids.

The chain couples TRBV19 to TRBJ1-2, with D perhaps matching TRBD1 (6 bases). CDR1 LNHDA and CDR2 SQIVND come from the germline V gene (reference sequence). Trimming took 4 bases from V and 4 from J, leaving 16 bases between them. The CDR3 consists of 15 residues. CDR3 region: CASSTGLGQSYGYTF. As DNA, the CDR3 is TGTGCCAGTAGTACAGGCCTAGGACAGTCCTATGGCTACACCTTC. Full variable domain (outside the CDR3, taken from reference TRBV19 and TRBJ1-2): DGGITQSPKYLFRKEGQNVTLSCEQNLNHDAMYWYRQDPGQGLRLIYYSQIVNDFQKGDIAEGYSVSREKKESFPLTVTSAQKNPTAFYLCASSTGLGQSYGYTFGSGTRLTVV.

CDR3 loop: CASSPPGLAGGGEQYF. The CDR3 coding sequence is TGTGCCAGCAGCCCGCCGGGACTAGCGGGGGGAGGCGAGCAGTACTTC. This chain uses TRBV13 with TRBJ2-7, with 15 bases that match TRBD2. Looked up from germline, CDR1 is PRHDT and CDR2 is FYEKMQ (reference sequence). V was pared by 5 bases and J by 6 bases, with 8 bases of the junction left unmatched. This CDR3 contains 16 residues. The whole variable domain, remainder taken from reference TRBV13 and TRBJ2-7, is AAGVIQSPRHLIKEKRETATLKCYPIPRHDTVYWYQQGPGQDPQFLISFYEKMQSDKGSIPDRFSAQQFSDYHSELNMSSLELGDSALYFCASSPPGLAGGGEQYFGPGTRLTVT.